The next 15 T cell receptor beta chains were all read from a single sample in a study of T cells in Graves' hyperthyroidism and ophthalmopathy. From RNA transcripts, TCR beta CDR3 regions were amplified. The HTBI set primed first-round TCR CDR3 RT-PCR. TCRdb used MiXCR to reprocess the multiplex PCR reads, holding one entry per CDR3 protein. The data contain nearly 600,000 distinct CDR3 sequences, over 12% of them singletons. Material for sequencing was blood. These receptors all stem from a woman aged 18-29 years with Graves' ophthalmopathy.

The table lists this clonotype with a few counts. The chain couples TRBV28 to TRBJ1-3; D gene unclear. Germline values: CDR1 MDHEN, CDR2 SYDVKM. Trimming stripped 2 bases from V and 4 bases from J, with 6 bases between. The CDR3 spans 13 residues. This CDR3 reads CASSLITGNTIYF. The CDR3 coding sequence is TGTGCCAGCAGTTTAATCACCGGAAACACCATATATTTT.

The chain has TRBV28 and TRBJ2-7; 11 bases agree with TRBD2. The germline CDR1 and CDR2 sequences are MDHEN and SYDVKM. Trimming took 5 bases from V and 6 from J; bases not matched to a gene: 9. The CDR3 has 15 amino acids. Here the CDR3 DNA reads TGTGCCAGCAGTCGACTAGCGGGGTTGAGGGGCGAGCAGTACTTC. Its translation: CASSRLAGLRGEQYF. Based on the CDR3 plus reference TRBV28 and TRBJ2-7, the full variable domain is DVKVTQSSRYLVKRTGEKVFLECVQDMDHENMFWYRQDPGLGLRLIYFSYDVKMKEKGDIPEGYSVSREKKERFSLILESASTNQTSMYLCASSRLAGLRGEQYFGPGTRLTVT.

In regard to this clonotype: A much larger clone differs from this one at a single base, so this may be a read error. In this CDR3 the conserved last residue, phenylalanine or tryptophan, is missing, so a read error is likely. The chain is built from TRBV27 and TRBJ1-2, with D unresolved. Germline V lookup: CDR1 MNHEY, CDR2 SMNVEV (reference sequence). The V gene lost 3 bases and the J gene lost 2 bases, with 10 bases spanning the gap. CDR3 size: 14 residues. CDR3 in amino acids: CASSFLDGNYGYTL. The CDR3 bases are TGTGCCAGCAGTTTCCTGGACGGGAACTATGGCTACACCCTC.

This clonotype was counted many times. This rearrangement joins TRBV2 to TRBJ1-2; 7 bases map to TRBD1. The germline gives CDR1 SNHLY, CDR2 FYNNEI. V shed 5 bases and J 4 bases; nucleotides not matched to a gene: 10. The CDR3 is 15 residues long. As DNA, the CDR3 is TGTGCCAGCAGTCGACAGGGATGGAGTAGCTATGGCTACACCTTC. Amino acid sequence: CASSRQGWSSYGYTF.

This clonotype was picked up a small number of times. This chain uses TRBV4-2 with TRBJ1-1; no definite D call. Trimming stripped 5 bases from V and 7 bases from J, with 23 bases between. The CDR3 contains 16 residues. CDR1 is LGHNA, CDR2 YNFKEQ, per germline. The CDR3, as DNA: TGTGCCAGCAGCAACTCCATGGAAGGGCGAACAATTGAAGCTTTCTTT. Amino acid sequence: CASSNSMEGRTIEAFF.

This clonotype was counted a few times. V gene TRBV11-3 combines with J gene TRBJ1-6; TRBD1 matches at 10 bases. The CDR3 is 16 amino acids. Germline values: CDR1 SGHNT, CDR2 YENEEA. J gave up 7 bases and V 5 bases, and 8 bases lay outside the gene matches. The CDR3 here is CASSPAGTGVNSPLHF. CDR3 coding DNA: TGTGCCAGCAGCCCAGCTGGGACAGGGGTAAATTCACCCCTCCACTTT.

This clonotype was detected only a few times. The genes are TRBV4-1 and TRBJ1-4; no clear D gene. There are 16 residues in the CDR3. Trimming removed 8 bases from V and 4 bases from J, with 20 bases in between. Germline V gene data show CDR1 as MGHRA and CDR2 as YSYEKL. The CDR3 region has the DNA TGCGCCAGCGGCCCCGGCGGGTCTTCGGGTAATGAAAAACTGTTTTTT. This sequence encodes CASGPGGSSGNEKLFF.

This clonotype was seen repeatedly, ten times or more. V and J are TRBV20-1 and TRBJ1-1; 11 nucleotides line up with TRBD1. With 5 bases clipped from V and 4 bases from J, the junction kept 3 bases outside the gene matches. This CDR3 contains 13 residues. Germline CDR1 and CDR2: DFQATT and SNEGSKA (reference sequence). The CDR3, as DNA: TGCAGTGCTGGACAGGGGGCGAGCACTGAAGCTTTCTTT. Encoded protein: CSAGQGASTEAFF.

This clonotype was counted ten times or more. The V call is TRBV12-3 or TRBV12-4, the J call TRBJ1-5; D is unresolved. V lost 10 bases, J lost 7 bases, and 20 bases lay in between. The CDR3 spans 14 residues. CDR3 region: CATSRVREDQPQHF. The CDR3 DNA follows: TGTGCCACCTCAAGGGTGCGGGAGGACCAGCCCCAGCATTTT.

V and J are TRBV4-1 and TRBJ2-3; the match to TRBD2 covers 8 bases. Germline CDR1 is MGHRA and CDR2 is YSYEKL. The CDR3 is 16 residues long. V was pared by 0 bases and J by 1 base, with 3 bases of the junction left unmatched. CDR3 residues: CASSQESGSCTDTQYF. For the CDR3, the DNA is TGCGCCAGCAGCCAAGAGAGCGGGAGTTGCACAGATACGCAGTATTTT.

The chain is built from TRBV4-1 and TRBJ2-1, with D perhaps TRBD2 (6 bases). The germline gives CDR1 MGHRA, CDR2 YSYEKL. This CDR3 is 15 amino acids long. Trimming shortened V by 4 bases and J by 7 bases, and 17 bases separated the two germline ends. The CDR3 loop reads CASSLGRGHRNEQFF. Written as DNA, the CDR3 is TGCGCCAGCAGCCTCGGGCGGGGCCACCGGAATGAGCAGTTCTTC.

This clonotype was counted many times. V usage is TRBV11-2 and J usage is TRBJ2-7; no firm D call. The CDR3 length is 15 residues. V dropped 0 bases and J dropped 3 bases, with 12 bases sitting between them. Germline-derived CDR1 and CDR2 are SGHAT and FQNNGV. The CDR3, as DNA: TGTGCCAGCAGCTTAGATTCGGGCAGCCTCTACGAGCAGTACTTC. Translating it yields CASSLDSGSLYEQYF. The full variable domain, rest sourced from reference TRBV11-2 and TRBJ2-7, is EAGVAQSPRYKIIEKRQSVAFWCNPISGHATLYWYQQILGQGPKLLIQFQNNGVVDDSQLPKDRFSAERLKGVDSTLKIQPAKLEDSAVYLCASSLDSGSLYEQYFGPGTRLTVT.

This chain joins TRBV10-3 and TRBJ1-5; a possible D gene is TRBD1 (6 bases). Trimming shortened V by 3 bases and J by 3 bases, and 9 bases separated the two germline ends. This CDR3 contains 14 residues. Germline V gene lookup returns CDR1 ENHRY and CDR2 SYGVKD. CDR3 residues: CAISEGQLNQPQHF. In nucleotides, the CDR3 is TGTGCCATCAGTGAAGGACAGCTCAATCAGCCCCAGCATTTT.

This clonotype showed up many times. The chain couples TRBV11-2 to TRBJ2-3; TRBD2 matches 8 bases. From germline, CDR1 is SGHAT and CDR2 FQNNGV. CDR3 length: 15 amino acids. Trimming took 4 bases from V and 3 from J; bases not matched to a gene: 6. The CDR3 region is CASSSGLVWTDTQYF. The CDR3 DNA follows: TGTGCCAGCAGCTCGGGACTAGTTTGGACAGATACGCAGTATTTT.

This clonotype was counted only a few times. A read error may be the cause here, since a much bigger clone is one base away. CDR3 in DNA: TGTGCCAACAGTTTATATCCGGGTTCGGACACTGAAGCTTTCTTT. Translation: CANSLYPGSDTEAFF. The J gene is TRBJ1-1, the V gene TRBV28; D unresolved. Per the germline V gene, CDR1 is MDHEN and CDR2 is SYDVKM. CDR3 size: 15 residues.